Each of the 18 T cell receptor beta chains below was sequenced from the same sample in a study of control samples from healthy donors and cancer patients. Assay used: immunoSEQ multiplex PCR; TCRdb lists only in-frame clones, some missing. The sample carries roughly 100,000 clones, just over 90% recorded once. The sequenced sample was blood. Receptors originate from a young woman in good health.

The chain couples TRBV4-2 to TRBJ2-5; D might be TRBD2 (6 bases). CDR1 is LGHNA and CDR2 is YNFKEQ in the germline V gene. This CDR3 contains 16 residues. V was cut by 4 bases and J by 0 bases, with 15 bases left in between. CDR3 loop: CASSPVAGSYQETQYF. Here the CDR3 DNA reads TGTGCCAGCAGCCCCGTGGCGGGGTCGTACCAAGAGACCCAGTACTTC.

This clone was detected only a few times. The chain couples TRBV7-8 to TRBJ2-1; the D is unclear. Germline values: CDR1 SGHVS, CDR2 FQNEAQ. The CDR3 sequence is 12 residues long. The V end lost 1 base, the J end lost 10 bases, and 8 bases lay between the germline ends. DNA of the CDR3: TGTGCCAGCAGCTTAGGTATCCGCGAGCAGTTCTTC. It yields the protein CASSLGIREQFF.

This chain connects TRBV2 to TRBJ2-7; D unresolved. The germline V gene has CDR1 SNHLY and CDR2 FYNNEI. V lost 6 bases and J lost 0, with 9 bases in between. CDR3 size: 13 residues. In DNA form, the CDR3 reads TGTGCCAGCAGCTTCGGGCGCTCCTACGAGCAGTACTTC. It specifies CASSFGRSYEQYF.

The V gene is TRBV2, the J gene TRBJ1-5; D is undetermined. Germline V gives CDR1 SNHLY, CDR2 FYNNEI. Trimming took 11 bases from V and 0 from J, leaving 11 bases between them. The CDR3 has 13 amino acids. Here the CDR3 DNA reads TGTGCCGGAGGGCAGTATAGCAATCAGCCCCAGCATTTT. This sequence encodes CAGGQYSNQPQHF.

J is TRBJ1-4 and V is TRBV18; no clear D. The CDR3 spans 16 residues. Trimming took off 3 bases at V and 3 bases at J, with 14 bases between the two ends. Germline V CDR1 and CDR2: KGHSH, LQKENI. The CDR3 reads CASSPVRVSANEKLFF. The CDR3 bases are TGTGCCAGCTCACCGGTACGGGTGTCGGCTAATGAAAAACTGTTTTTT.

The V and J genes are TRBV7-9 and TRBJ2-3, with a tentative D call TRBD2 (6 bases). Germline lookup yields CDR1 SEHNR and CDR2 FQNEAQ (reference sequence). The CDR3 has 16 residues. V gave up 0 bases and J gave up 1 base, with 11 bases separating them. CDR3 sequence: CASSLARDSGTDTQYF. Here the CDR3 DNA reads TGTGCCAGCAGCTTAGCGCGGGATAGCGGCACAGATACGCAGTATTTT.

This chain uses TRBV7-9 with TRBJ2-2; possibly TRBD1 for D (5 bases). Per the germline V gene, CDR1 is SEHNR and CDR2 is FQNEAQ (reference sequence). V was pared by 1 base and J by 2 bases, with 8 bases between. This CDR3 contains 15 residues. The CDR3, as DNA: TGTGCCAGCAGCTTAGGACAGACCAACACCGGGGAGCTGTTTTTT. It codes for CASSLGQTNTGELFF.

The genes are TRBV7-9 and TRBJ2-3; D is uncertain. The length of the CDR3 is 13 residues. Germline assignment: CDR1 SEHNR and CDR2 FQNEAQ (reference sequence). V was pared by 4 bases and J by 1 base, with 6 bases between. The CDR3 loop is CASSYPGTDTQYF. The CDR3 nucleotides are TGTGCCAGCAGCTATCCGGGCACAGATACGCAGTATTTT.

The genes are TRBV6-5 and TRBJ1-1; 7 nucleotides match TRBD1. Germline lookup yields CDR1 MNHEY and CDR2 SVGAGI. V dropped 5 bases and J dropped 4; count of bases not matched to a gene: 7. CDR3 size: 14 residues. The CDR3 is CASSRTRGGTEAFF. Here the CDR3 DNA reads TGTGCCAGCAGTCGAACCAGGGGGGGCACTGAAGCTTTCTTT.

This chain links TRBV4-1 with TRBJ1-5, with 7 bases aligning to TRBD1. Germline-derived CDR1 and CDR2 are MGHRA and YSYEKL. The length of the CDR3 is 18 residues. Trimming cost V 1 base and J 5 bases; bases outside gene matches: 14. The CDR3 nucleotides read TGCGCCAGCAGCCAAGTGAGGACCGGGACAGTTGCCGATCAGCCCCAGCATTTT. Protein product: CASSQVRTGTVADQPQHF.

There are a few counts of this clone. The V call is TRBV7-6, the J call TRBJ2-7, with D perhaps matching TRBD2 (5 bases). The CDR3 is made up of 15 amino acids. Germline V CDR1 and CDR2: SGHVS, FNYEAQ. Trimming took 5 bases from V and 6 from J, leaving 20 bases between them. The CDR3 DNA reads TGTGCCAGCAGCCCGTTCAACCCCTTGGACTTCGAGCAGTACTTC. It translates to CASSPFNPLDFEQYF.

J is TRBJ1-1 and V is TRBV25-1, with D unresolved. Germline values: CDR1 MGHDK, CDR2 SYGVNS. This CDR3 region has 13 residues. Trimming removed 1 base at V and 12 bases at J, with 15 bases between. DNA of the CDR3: TGTGCCAGCAGTGAATCGGCGAGGGCGGGGACTTTCTTT. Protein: CASSESARAGTFF.

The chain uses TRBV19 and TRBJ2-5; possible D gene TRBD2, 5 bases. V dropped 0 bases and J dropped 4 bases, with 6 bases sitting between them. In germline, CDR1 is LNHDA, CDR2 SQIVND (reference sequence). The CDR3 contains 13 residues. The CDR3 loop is CASSIEAGETQYF. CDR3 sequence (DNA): TGTGCCAGTAGTATAGAGGCGGGAGAGACCCAGTACTTC.

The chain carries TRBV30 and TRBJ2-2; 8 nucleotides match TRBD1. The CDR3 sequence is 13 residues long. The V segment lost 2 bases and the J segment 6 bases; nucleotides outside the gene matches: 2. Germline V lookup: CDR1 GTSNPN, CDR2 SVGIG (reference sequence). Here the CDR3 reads CAWSMTGAGELFF. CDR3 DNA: TGTGCCTGGAGTATGACAGGGGCCGGGGAGCTGTTTTTT.

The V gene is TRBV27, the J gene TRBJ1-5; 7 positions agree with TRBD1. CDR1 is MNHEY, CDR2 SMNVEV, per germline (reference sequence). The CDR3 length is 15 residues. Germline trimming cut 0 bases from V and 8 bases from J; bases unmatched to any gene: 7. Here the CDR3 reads CASSLSRTGVEPQHF. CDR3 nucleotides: TGTGCCAGCAGTTTATCTCGGACAGGAGTAGAGCCCCAGCATTTT.

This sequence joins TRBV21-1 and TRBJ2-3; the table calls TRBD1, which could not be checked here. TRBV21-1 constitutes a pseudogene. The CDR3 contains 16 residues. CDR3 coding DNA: TGTGCCAGCAGTCTCAGGAACCGGGACACCCCAGATACGCAGTATTTT. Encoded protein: CASSLRNRDTPDTQYF.

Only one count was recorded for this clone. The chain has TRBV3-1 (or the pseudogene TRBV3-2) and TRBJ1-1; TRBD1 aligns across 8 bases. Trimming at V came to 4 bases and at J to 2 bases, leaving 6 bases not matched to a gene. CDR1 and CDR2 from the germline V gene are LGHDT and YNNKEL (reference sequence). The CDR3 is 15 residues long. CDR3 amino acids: CASSPRQGLNTEAFF. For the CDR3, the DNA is TGTGCCAGCAGCCCCCGACAGGGGTTAAACACTGAAGCTTTCTTT.

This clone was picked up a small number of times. CDR3 sequence (DNA): TGTGCCACCGAAAGCGGTCGGGTTTCCACAGATACGCAGTATTTT. This gives the protein CATESGRVSTDTQYF. The chain couples TRBV5-6 to TRBJ2-3; D may be TRBD2 (5 bases). The V and J ends lost 9 bases and 2 bases respectively, with 19 bases between them. CDR1 is SGHDT and CDR2 is YYEEEE in the germline V gene. The CDR3 runs 15 residues.